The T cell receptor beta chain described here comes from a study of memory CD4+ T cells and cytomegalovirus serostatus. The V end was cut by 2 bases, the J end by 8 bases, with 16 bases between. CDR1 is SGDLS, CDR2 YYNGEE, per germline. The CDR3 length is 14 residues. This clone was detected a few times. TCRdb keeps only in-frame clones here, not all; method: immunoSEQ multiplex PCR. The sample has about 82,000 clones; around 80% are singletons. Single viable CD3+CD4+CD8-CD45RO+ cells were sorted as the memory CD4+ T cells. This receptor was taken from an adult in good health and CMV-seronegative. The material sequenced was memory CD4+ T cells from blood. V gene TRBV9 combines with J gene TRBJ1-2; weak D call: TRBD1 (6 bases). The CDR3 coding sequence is TGTGCCAGCAGCGTCGGAGGGGGGGAATACGGCTACACCTTC. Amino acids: CASSVGGGEYGYTF. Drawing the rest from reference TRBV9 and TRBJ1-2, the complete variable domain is DSGVTQTPKHLITATGQRVTLRCSPRSGDLSVYWYQQSLDQGLQFLIQYYNGEERAKGNILERFSAQQFPDLHSELNLSSLELGDSALYFCASSVGGGEYGYTFGSGTRLTVV.